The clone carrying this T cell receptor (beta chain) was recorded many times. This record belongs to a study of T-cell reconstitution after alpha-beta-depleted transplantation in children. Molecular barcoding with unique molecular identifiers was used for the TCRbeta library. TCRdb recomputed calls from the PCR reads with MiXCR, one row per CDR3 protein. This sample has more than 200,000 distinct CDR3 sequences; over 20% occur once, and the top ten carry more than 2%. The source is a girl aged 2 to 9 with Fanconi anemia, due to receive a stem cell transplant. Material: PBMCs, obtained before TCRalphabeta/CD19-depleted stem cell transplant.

The chain's CDR3 is CATDAPGQGALEQYF. In nucleotides, the CDR3 is TGTGCCACCGACGCGCCGGGACAGGGGGCCCTCGAGCAGTACTTC. The chain employs TRBV28 and TRBJ2-7, with TRBD1 identical over 12 bases. Germline V CDR1 and CDR2: MDHEN, SYDVKM. Trimming removed 10 bases from V and 6 bases from J; junction bases left unmatched: 13. The CDR3 spans 15 residues. The variable domain in full, completed from reference TRBV28 and TRBJ2-7, reads DVKVTQSSRYLVKRTGEKVFLECVQDMDHENMFWYRQDPGLGLRLIYFSYDVKMKEKGDIPEGYSVSREKKERFSLILESASTNQTSMYLCATDAPGQGALEQYFGPGTRLTVT.